Below are 30 T cell receptor beta chains sequenced from a single sample in a study of molecular identifiers for immune sequencing clone quantification. TCRdb independently ran MiXCR on the PCR reads; one entry per CDR3 protein. This table has hundreds of thousands of distinct CDR3 sequences, 20% appearing once. What was sequenced was naive CD8+ T cells from blood, with Jurkat cell RNA spiked in. Regarding subset: FACS-sorted CD8+CD4-CCR7+CD45RA+ naive T cells. These receptors originate from a human donor in good health. Some libraries in this study had Jurkat cell RNA spiked in.

This clonotype was recorded at least ten times. This chain connects TRBV7-9 to TRBJ1-4; possibly TRBD1 for D (5 bases). Trimming removed 2 bases from V and 7 bases from J, with 11 bases in between. The CDR3 is made up of 14 amino acids. In germline, CDR1 is SEHNR, CDR2 FQNEAQ (reference sequence). As DNA, the CDR3 is TGTGCCAGCAGCTTATATTCCCAGGGTGAAAAACTGTTTTTT. It yields the protein CASSLYSQGEKLFF.

This clonotype was detected many times. The rearrangement links TRBV27 to TRBJ1-1; D perhaps matches TRBD1 (5 bases). V was shortened by 6 bases and J by 4 bases, with 6 bases between the two germline ends. CDR1 and CDR2 (germline): MNHEY, SMNVEV (reference sequence). The CDR3 runs to 11 residues. The CDR3 DNA is TGTGCCAGCAGGGGACCCACTGAAGCTTTCTTT. Its protein product is CASRGPTEAFF.

The CDR3 coding sequence is TGTGCCAGCAGTCAGACAGGGGGACTAGCGGGTACCTACGAGCAGTACTTC. It translates to CASSQTGGLAGTYEQYF. The V gene is TRBV27, the J gene TRBJ2-7, with 12 nucleotides matching TRBD2. Germline loops: CDR1 MNHEY, CDR2 SMNVEV (reference sequence). CDR3 size: 17 residues. J gave up 2 bases and V 5 bases, and 10 bases lay outside the gene matches.

This clonotype has at least ten counts. V usage is TRBV9 and J usage is TRBJ2-3; TRBD2 aligns across 9 bases. CDR1 is SGDLS and CDR2 is YYNGEE in the germline V gene. The CDR3 loop spans 16 amino acids. The junction had 7 bases not matched to a gene; V was cut back by 3 bases and J by 2 bases. The CDR3 here is CASSALSGGSTDTQYF. CDR3 nucleotide sequence: TGTGCCAGCAGCGCTCTTAGCGGGGGTTCCACAGATACGCAGTATTTT.

Note on this clonotype: A much larger clone differs by one base, so this may be a read error. V is TRBV6-5 and J is TRBJ1-1; 7 bases align to TRBD1. The germline CDR1 and CDR2 sequences are MNHEY and SVGAGI. This CDR3 comprises 14 residues. V shed 2 bases, J shed 11 bases, and the junction held 11 bases outside the gene matches. Here the CDR3 reads CASSYAPGGAVAFF. CDR3 sequence (DNA): TGTGCCAGCAGTTACGCCCCAGGGGGGGCGGTGGCTTTCTTT.

This clonotype was seen repeatedly, ten times or more. A read error may produce the germline difference seen at one junction end. The V gene is TRBV24-1, the J gene TRBJ2-1, with no clear D. CDR3 length: 12 residues. Germline lookup yields CDR1 KGHDR and CDR2 SFDVKD. The CDR3 loop is CATSDSDNEQFF. CDR3 sequence (DNA): TGTGCCACCAGTGACTCCGACAATGAGCAGTTCTTC.

Comment on this clonotype: Possible read error: a much larger clone is one base away. V gene TRBV7-9 combines with J gene TRBJ2-7; tentative D call: TRBD2 (6 bases). CDR3 size: 15 residues. Germline lookup yields CDR1 SEHNR and CDR2 FQNEAQ (reference sequence). CDR3 region: CASSLSAGFSYERYF. The CDR3 bases are TGTGCCAGCAGCTTATCGGCGGGGTTCTCCTACGAGCGGTACTTC.

In this sample, this clonotype turned up many times. V is TRBV7-9 and J is TRBJ1-6, with 12 bases identical to TRBD1. V was clipped by 4 bases and J by 7 bases; unmatched bases: 5. Germline V gene lookup returns CDR1 SEHNR and CDR2 FQNEAQ (reference sequence). This CDR3 is 16 amino acids long. The CDR3 is CASSSGQGADNSPLHF. The CDR3 nucleotides read TGTGCCAGCAGCTCGGGACAGGGGGCCGACAATTCACCCCTCCACTTT.

Ten or more counts support this clonotype. The chain couples TRBV13 to TRBJ2-6, with D unclear. The CDR3 consists of 15 residues. V dropped 3 bases and J dropped 4 bases, with 10 bases sitting between them. CDR1 and CDR2 (germline): PRHDT, FYEKMQ (reference sequence). Here the CDR3 DNA reads TGTGCCAGCAGCTTCCCTGTAAGAGGGGCCAACGTCCTGACTTTC. Its translation is CASSFPVRGANVLTF.

A few counts support this clonotype. V gene TRBV28 combines with J gene TRBJ2-7, with D perhaps TRBD2 (6 bases). CDR1 MDHEN and CDR2 SYDVKM come from the germline V gene. There are 14 residues in the CDR3. V was clipped by 6 bases and J by 0 bases, with 12 bases between them. The CDR3 protein is CASRSGTDSYEQYF. The DNA for the CDR3 is TGTGCCAGCAGATCAGGGACTGACTCCTACGAGCAGTACTTC.

This chain connects TRBV10-2 to TRBJ2-3; possible D gene TRBD2, 5 bases. The CDR3 covers 14 residues. Germline V gene sequence: CDR1 WSHSY, CDR2 SAAADI. V shed 5 bases and J shed 1 base, with 10 bases lying between them. CDR3 sequence: CASSRDSGTDTQYF. The DNA of the CDR3 is TGCGCCAGCAGTCGGGATTCGGGCACAGATACGCAGTATTTT.

This clonotype was found many times. The rearrangement joins TRBV4-1 to TRBJ2-3, with a weak D call TRBD1 (6 bases). Germline V lookup: CDR1 MGHRA, CDR2 YSYEKL. V lost 0 bases to trimming and J lost 6 bases, with 10 bases between them. The CDR3 contains 14 residues. The CDR3 is CASSQDSGEDTQYF. DNA for the CDR3: TGCGCCAGCAGCCAAGATTCAGGGGAGGATACGCAGTATTTT.

This clonotype occurred many times. This chain uses TRBV5-1 with TRBJ1-5; TRBD1 is a possible D gene (6 bases). V gave up 1 base and J gave up 5 bases, with 10 bases separating them. Per the germline V gene, CDR1 is SGHRS and CDR2 is YFSETQ. The CDR3 has 14 residues. CDR3 sequence reads: CASSLTGLDQPQHF. CDR3 sequence (DNA): TGCGCCAGCAGCTTGACAGGGTTGGATCAGCCCCAGCATTTT.

In this sample, this clonotype turned up many times. The V and J genes are TRBV6-2 or TRBV6-3 and TRBJ2-7; no reliable D call. Trimming took 5 bases from V and 6 from J, leaving 11 bases between them. The CDR3 sequence is 12 residues long. The germline V gene encodes CDR1 MNHEY and CDR2 SVGEGT. The CDR3 spells CASSGFSTEQYF. Written as DNA, the CDR3 is TGTGCCAGCAGTGGCTTCTCAACCGAGCAGTACTTC.

The V gene is TRBV11-2, the J gene TRBJ2-7; D not resolved. The CDR3 contains 14 residues. V dropped 0 bases and J dropped 2 bases, with 8 bases sitting between them. Germline-derived CDR1 and CDR2 are SGHAT and FQNNGV. CDR3 residues: CASSLDLGPYEQYF. Here the CDR3 DNA reads TGTGCCAGCAGCTTAGATCTGGGTCCCTACGAGCAGTACTTC.

This rearrangement joins TRBV19 to TRBJ2-1; 12 bases are a match to TRBD2. Losses at the gene ends were 5 bases for V and 0 bases for J; bases not matched to a gene: 2. CDR1 is LNHDA and CDR2 is SQIVND in the germline V gene (reference sequence). The CDR3 consists of 16 residues. CDR3 sequence: CASSLTSGGSYNEQFF. The CDR3 nucleotides are TGTGCCAGTAGTCTGACTAGCGGGGGCTCCTACAATGAGCAGTTCTTC.

This rearrangement joins TRBV27 to TRBJ2-7; D is uncertain. The germline CDR1 and CDR2 sequences are MNHEY and SMNVEV (reference sequence). Trimming shortened V by 7 bases and J by 0 bases, and 13 bases separated the two germline ends. The CDR3 runs 14 residues. For the CDR3, the DNA is TGTGCCAGCACCGGACGGGCCGGCTCCTACGAGCAGTACTTC. Translating gives CASTGRAGSYEQYF.

This clonotype has just a few counts. The chain carries TRBV7-9 and TRBJ1-1; D call uncertain. The CDR3 is 14 amino acids. CDR1 is SEHNR and CDR2 is FQNEAQ in the germline V gene (reference sequence). The germline V and J ends were trimmed by 7 bases and 2 bases, with 14 bases remaining between them. CDR3 residues: CASTPAVINTEAFF. DNA for the CDR3: TGTGCCAGCACCCCCGCGGTGATAAACACTGAAGCTTTCTTT. Variable domain in full (rest from reference TRBV7-9 and TRBJ1-1): DTGVSQNPRHKITKRGQNVTFRCDPISEHNRLYWYRQTLGQGPEFLTYFQNEAQLEKSRLLSDRFSAERPKGSFSTLEIQRTEQGDSAMYLCASTPAVINTEAFFGQGTRLTVV.

This clonotype was seen only a few times. V and J are TRBV4-3 and TRBJ2-7, with D possibly TRBD2 on 5 matching bases. Trimming left V 3 bases short and J 0 bases short, with 18 bases between. The CDR3 contains 17 residues. Per the germline V gene, CDR1 is LGHNA and CDR2 is YSLEER. CDR3 bases: TGCGCCAGCAGCCAGAGCCTAGGACGGGGAATCTCCTACGAGCAGTACTTC. Translating it yields CASSQSLGRGISYEQYF.

About this clonotype itself: Given a much more abundant clone one base away, this may be a read error. The CDR3 DNA follows: TGCGCCAGCAGCCAATGGGACAGGGACAATGAGCGGTTCTTC. Encoded protein: CASSQWDRDNERFF. V and J are TRBV4-3 and TRBJ2-1; 9 nucleotides line up with TRBD1. CDR1 and CDR2 (germline): LGHNA, YSLEER. This CDR3 spans 14 amino acids.

Ten or more counts support this clonotype. The rearrangement joins TRBV7-2 to TRBJ2-1; perhaps D is TRBD1 or TRBD2 (5 bases each). Trimming took 1 base from V and 12 from J, leaving 16 bases between them. Looked up from germline, CDR1 is SGHTA and CDR2 is FQGNSA. This CDR3 contains 14 residues. The CDR3 bases are TGTGCCAGCAGCTTAGGTTTGGGGGAAATGAGGCAGTTCTTC. As protein: CASSLGLGEMRQFF.

V gene TRBV21-1 combines with J gene TRBJ1-6. TRBV21-1 is reported as a pseudogene. This CDR3 region has 17 residues. CDR3 sequence reads: CASSKVSRDSYNLPLHF. The CDR3 nucleotides read TGTGCCAGCAGCAAAGTTAGTAGGGACTCCTATAATTTACCCCTCCACTTT.

Details on this clonotype: A clone one base away is much larger, so this may be a read error. This CDR3 is missing its conserved last phenylalanine or tryptophan, likely due to a read error. The chain couples TRBV7-8 to TRBJ1-1, with 10 bases lining up with TRBD1. Germline trimming cut 2 bases from V and 5 bases from J; bases unmatched to any gene: 5. The CDR3 length is 15 residues. Germline loops: CDR1 SGHVS, CDR2 FQNEAQ. CDR3 in DNA: TGTGCCAGCAGCTTAAGGGACAGGGGATCTACTGAAGCTTTCGTT. This gives the protein CASSLRDRGSTEAFV.

This clonotype was counted a few times. The rearrangement links TRBV5-6 to TRBJ2-1; 8 bases line up with TRBD1. V lost 4 bases to trimming and J lost 8 bases; unmatched junction nucleotides: 11. Looked up from germline, CDR1 is SGHDT and CDR2 is YYEEEE. The CDR3 has 15 residues. The CDR3 region is CASSNRDRLYDEQFF. The CDR3 nucleotides are TGTGCCAGCAGCAACCGGGACAGGTTATACGATGAGCAGTTCTTC.

This clonotype showed up many times. The chain is built from TRBV28 and TRBJ2-7; TRBD1 matches 7 bases. This CDR3 has 14 residues. Germline trimming cut 6 bases from V and 3 bases from J; bases unmatched to any gene: 8. The germline CDR1 and CDR2 sequences are MDHEN and SYDVKM. The CDR3 sequence is CASSVEGGVYEQYF. The DNA for the CDR3 is TGTGCCAGCAGCGTCGAAGGGGGCGTCTACGAGCAGTACTTC.

This clonotype was counted a single time. This may be a read error: a much more frequent sequence differs by one nucleotide. V gene TRBV7-9 combines with J gene TRBJ2-5; 10 bases map to TRBD2. The germline CDR1 and CDR2 sequences are SEHNR and FQNEAQ (reference sequence). The CDR3 has 17 amino acids. With V trimmed by 4 bases and J by 0 bases, 8 bases remained unmatched. The CDR3 nucleotides are TGTGCCAGCAGCTCATCTAGCGGGGGACACCACCAAGAGACCCAGTACTTC. This gives the protein CASSSSSGGHHQETQYF.

This clonotype was seen at least ten times. This chain joins TRBV2 and TRBJ2-5; no clear D gene. The ends were cut back, 8 bases at V and 0 bases at J, with 10 bases in the middle. The CDR3 is 13 amino acids. Germline CDR1 SNHLY, CDR2 FYNNEI. CDR3 residues: CASDLTDQETQYF. The CDR3, as DNA: TGTGCCAGCGATCTTACAGACCAAGAGACCCAGTACTTC. The variable domain in full, completed from reference TRBV2 and TRBJ2-5, reads EPEVTQTPSHQVTQMGQEVILRCVPISNHLYFYWYRQILGQKVEFLVSFYNNEISEKSEIFDDQFSVERPDGSNFTLKIRSTKLEDSAMYFCASDLTDQETQYFGPGTRLLVL.

The table lists this clonotype with a few counts. The V gene is TRBV7-2, the J gene TRBJ2-7; the D gene is possibly TRBD2 (6 bases). The CDR3 extends over 12 amino acids. CDR1 SGHTA and CDR2 FQGNSA come from the germline V gene. V was cut by 7 bases and J by 1 base, with 8 bases left in between. This chain's CDR3 is CASMGLSYEQYF. Written as DNA, the CDR3 is TGTGCCAGCATGGGACTTTCCTACGAGCAGTACTTC.

This clonotype was seen at least ten times. The chain uses TRBV12-3 or TRBV12-4 and TRBJ2-3, with a tentative D call TRBD2 (6 bases). V lost 7 bases and J lost 1, with 15 bases in between. The CDR3 extends over 15 amino acids. As DNA, the CDR3 is TGTGCCAGCACCCCCCCGGGAGTCGGCACAGATACGCAGTATTTT. This translates into CASTPPGVGTDTQYF.

In this sample, this clonotype turned up a few times. The V gene is TRBV12-3 or TRBV12-4, the J gene TRBJ2-5; the D gene is possibly TRBD2 (5 bases). Trimming took 6 bases from V and 4 from J, leaving 18 bases between them. The CDR3 length is 15 residues. The chain's CDR3 is CASSSSDSPGETQYF. In nucleotides, the CDR3 is TGTGCCAGCAGCAGTAGCGACTCCCCTGGAGAGACCCAGTACTTC.